This entry lists 15 T cell receptor beta chains sequenced from one sample in a study of patients and donors after allogeneic stem cell transplantation. TCRdb used MiXCR to reprocess the RT-PCR reads, holding one entry per CDR3 protein. The sample has about 87,000 distinct CDR3 sequences, around 5% seen once; the top ten hold 2.6%. The sample comprised blood, either unsorted or a sorted T cell fraction (not recorded which). These receptors all stem from a human donor who was either an allogeneic HSCT recipient or a stem cell or donor lymphocyte infusion donor (not recorded which). It is not recorded whose cells these are; they may come from a transplant donor.

The V call is TRBV20-1, the J call TRBJ2-4, with 8 bases identical to TRBD2. The junction had 8 bases not matched to a gene; V was cut back by 4 bases and J by 0 bases. This CDR3 comprises 16 residues. CDR1 and CDR2 (germline): DFQATT, SNEGSKA (reference sequence). The CDR3 region is CSAIQAGDLAKNIQYF. The CDR3 region has the DNA TGCAGTGCTATTCAAGCGGGAGATCTAGCCAAAAACATTCAGTACTTC.

This clonotype was seen ten or more times. The gene calls are TRBV7-6 and TRBJ1-1; D unresolved. The CDR3 length is 16 residues. CDR1 SGHVS and CDR2 FNYEAQ come from the germline V gene. V lost 2 bases, J lost 6 bases, and 19 bases lay in between. The CDR3 is CASSLTSADVDAEAFF. CDR3 DNA: TGTGCCAGCAGCTTAACTTCGGCAGACGTTGACGCTGAAGCTTTCTTT.

A few counts support this clonotype. The genes are TRBV6-1 and TRBJ2-3; TRBD2 matches 14 bases. V lost 6 bases to trimming and J lost 0 bases; unmatched junction nucleotides: 8. Germline V gene lookup returns CDR1 MNHNS and CDR2 SASEGT. The CDR3 loop spans 18 amino acids. Here the CDR3 reads CASSRGTSGGRSTDTQYF. DNA for the CDR3: TGTGCCAGCAGCCGAGGGACTAGCGGGGGCCGTAGCACAGATACGCAGTATTTT.

This clonotype was counted ten times or more. The genes are TRBV4-2 and TRBJ1-5; D possibly corresponds to TRBD1 (6 bases). V lost 1 base and J lost 6, with 10 bases in between. Germline CDR1 reads LGHNA; CDR2 reads YNFKEQ. The CDR3 has 14 amino acids. CDR3 nucleotide sequence: TGTGCCAGCAGCCAAGGCGCGGGGGCTCAGCCCCAGCATTTT. Protein: CASSQGAGAQPQHF.

This clonotype was counted many times. The chain recombines TRBV24-1 with TRBJ2-2; 7 bases align to TRBD1. The germline V gene encodes CDR1 KGHDR and CDR2 SFDVKD. The J segment lost 7 bases and the V segment lost 4 bases, leaving 2 bases of the junction unmatched. The CDR3 runs 13 residues. The CDR3 sequence is CATSDQGDGELFF. The DNA of the CDR3 is TGTGCCACCAGTGACCAGGGGGACGGGGAGCTGTTTTTT.

In this sample, this clonotype turned up a few times. This chain connects TRBV30 to TRBJ2-7; D could derive from TRBD1 or TRBD2 (6 bases each). This CDR3 comprises 12 residues. V was shortened by 2 bases and J by 6 bases, with 11 bases between the two germline ends. From germline, CDR1 is GTSNPN and CDR2 SVGIG (reference sequence). The CDR3 nucleotides read TGTGCCTGGAGTCGCAGGGGAGGCGAGCAGTACTTC. This encodes CAWSRRGGEQYF.

This clonotype was seen many times. The chain uses TRBV7-6 and TRBJ1-2; TRBD1 agrees at 7 bases. The CDR3 has 13 amino acids. Germline lookup yields CDR1 SGHVS and CDR2 FNYEAQ. With V trimmed by 7 bases and J by 3 bases, 5 bases remained unmatched. CDR3 nucleotide sequence: TGTGCCAGCACCATCGACAGGGACTATGGCTACACCTTC. Amino acid sequence: CASTIDRDYGYTF. The full variable domain, its missing parts supplied by reference TRBV7-6 and TRBJ1-2, is GAGVSQSPRYKVTKRGQDVALRCDPISGHVSLYWYRQALGQGPEFLTYFNYEAQQDKSGLPNDRFSAERPEGSISTLTIQRTEQRDSAMYRCASTIDRDYGYTFGSGTRLTVV.

The chain employs TRBV7-8 and TRBJ2-1, with D possibly matching TRBD2 (6 bases). Trimming stripped 1 base from V and 10 bases from J, with 11 bases between. There are 13 residues in the CDR3. Germline-derived CDR1 and CDR2 are SGHVS and FQNEAQ. Here the CDR3 reads CASSLVGGWEQFF. CDR3 nucleotide sequence: TGTGCCAGCAGCTTAGTCGGGGGTTGGGAGCAGTTCTTC.

J is TRBJ2-1 and V is TRBV9; unclear D gene. CDR3 length: 16 residues. CDR1 SGDLS and CDR2 YYNGEE come from the germline V gene. Trimming cost V 0 bases and J 3 bases, with 13 bases left between them. CDR3 sequence reads: CASSVGDSSFYNEQFF. In nucleotides, the CDR3 is TGTGCCAGCAGCGTAGGGGATAGCAGCTTCTACAATGAGCAGTTCTTC.

This clonotype was observed many times. The chain joins TRBV28 to TRBJ2-7; TRBD1 matches at 10 bases. CDR1 is MDHEN, CDR2 SYDVKM, per germline. This CDR3 is 15 amino acids long. J gave up 2 bases and V 1 base, and 2 bases lay outside the gene matches. The CDR3 protein is CASSLSGTGAYEQYF. CDR3 coding DNA: TGTGCCAGCAGTTTATCCGGGACAGGGGCCTACGAGCAGTACTTC.

In its sample, this clonotype was seen many times. The chain couples TRBV3-1 to TRBJ1-6, with a weak D call TRBD1 (5 bases). The V gene lost 4 bases and the J gene lost 7 bases, with 11 bases spanning the gap. Germline lookup yields CDR1 LGHDT and CDR2 YNNKEL (reference sequence). The CDR3 is made up of 14 amino acids. CDR3 loop: CASSRGTANSPLHF. In DNA form, the CDR3 reads TGTGCCAGCAGCCGCGGGACTGCAAATTCACCCCTCCACTTT.

At least ten counts were recorded for this clonotype. The CDR3 is CASSLIPGLAGGEQFF. The CDR3 DNA reads TGCGCCAGCAGCTTGATTCCGGGACTAGCGGGAGGGGAACAGTTCTTC. This rearrangement joins TRBV5-1 to TRBJ2-1; TRBD2 agrees at 16 bases. Germline loops: CDR1 SGHRS, CDR2 YFSETQ. The CDR3 loop spans 16 amino acids. V lost 1 base and J lost 13; bases outside the gene matches: 8. The full variable domain, with the rest looked up from reference TRBV5-1 and TRBJ2-1, is KAGVTQTPRYLIKTRGQQVTLSCSPISGHRSVSWYQQTPGQGLQFLFEYFSETQRNKGNFPGRFSGRQFSNSRSEMNVSTLELGDSALYLCASSLIPGLAGGEQFFGPGTRLTVL.

The chain joins TRBV5-5 to TRBJ1-1; 10 bases are a match to TRBD1. Losses at the gene ends were 5 bases for V and 3 bases for J; bases not matched to a gene: 4. This CDR3 comprises 14 residues. The germline gives CDR1 SGHKS, CDR2 YYEKEE (reference sequence). CDR3 nucleotides: TGTGCCAGCAGACAGACAGGGGGCCACACTGAAGCTTTCTTT. This gives the protein CASRQTGGHTEAFF.

This clonotype came up many times. This chain connects TRBV19 to TRBJ2-7, with D perhaps being TRBD1 or TRBD2 (5 bases each). The germline gives CDR1 LNHDA, CDR2 SQIVND (reference sequence). The CDR3 runs to 14 residues. V lost 11 bases, J lost 2 bases, and 19 bases lay in between. CDR3 loop: CASNSGRLAYEQYF. CDR3 bases: TGTGCCTCCAACTCGGGACGACTTGCCTACGAGCAGTACTTC.

Many counts were recorded for this clonotype. CDR3 in DNA: TGCAGTGCTAGTGTATTCGGCAGGGGGCAAGACAATGAGCAGTTCTTC. It yields the protein CSASVFGRGQDNEQFF. This chain uses TRBV20-1 with TRBJ2-1, with 8 bases identical to TRBD1. Germline loops: CDR1 DFQATT, CDR2 SNEGSKA (reference sequence). V gave up 3 bases and J gave up 5 bases; unmatched junction bases: 12. The CDR3 covers 16 residues.